What follows are 30 T cell receptor beta chains derived from one specimen sequenced in a study of blood T cells in healthy people across ages. A second PCR of roughly 7 to 11 cycles used a sample-barcoded 5' primer and a J-beta primer mix. A single record per CDR3 protein comes from TCRdb applying MiXCR to the 5' RACE reads. This repertoire shows hundreds of thousands of distinct CDR3 sequences, 20% to 25% found once; its top ten account for roughly 3.9%. Specimen: blood. The receptors were gathered from a man aged 70 or older in good health.

This chain joins TRBV5-1 and TRBJ2-7, with D perhaps TRBD2 (6 bases). This CDR3 comprises 13 residues. Trimming took off 4 bases at V and 2 bases at J, with 10 bases between the two ends. Germline assignment: CDR1 SGHRS and CDR2 YFSETQ. CDR3 in amino acids: CASSARGAYEQYF. The CDR3 DNA is TGCGCCAGCAGCGCCCGCGGGGCCTACGAGCAGTACTTC.

J is TRBJ2-1 and V is TRBV20-1; 11 bases match TRBD2. Per the germline V gene, CDR1 is DFQATT and CDR2 is SNEGSKA (reference sequence). V was pared by 3 bases and J by 8 bases, with 6 bases of the junction left unmatched. The CDR3 runs to 14 residues. The CDR3 nucleotides read TGCAGTGCTAGGACTAGCGGGGAACGGGATGAGCAGTTCTTC. Its protein is CSARTSGERDEQFF.

This clonotype was seen more than once but under ten times. The chain is built from TRBV6-2 or TRBV6-3 and TRBJ2-5; 8 bases line up with TRBD2. Judging by the DNA end, TRBJ2-1 fits better; the J call may be wrong. Per the germline V gene, CDR1 is MNHEY and CDR2 is SVGEGT. This CDR3 spans 15 amino acids. Here the CDR3 DNA reads TGTGCCAGCAGCGATGTCGGGAGGGCCAGGAATGAGCAGTTCTTC. Protein product: CASSDVGRARNEQFF.

V is TRBV7-9 and J is TRBJ1-2; 9 nucleotides match TRBD1. V trimming: 1 base; J trimming: 2 bases; junction bases outside the gene matches: 5. The CDR3 runs to 16 residues. Per germline, CDR1 SEHNR and CDR2 FQNEAQ (reference sequence). CDR3 in amino acids: CASSLGDRAGNYGYTF. The DNA of the CDR3 is TGTGCCAGCAGCTTAGGGGACAGGGCGGGGAACTATGGCTACACCTTC.

This clonotype was detected a few times. One base away lies a much larger clone, so this may be a sequencing read error. The chain is built from TRBV5-1 and TRBJ2-5; D gene unclear. Germline V gene lookup returns CDR1 SGHRS and CDR2 YFSETQ. The CDR3 has 12 amino acids. V was trimmed by 4 bases and J by 11 bases, leaving 15 bases between them. The CDR3 nucleotides read TGCGCCAGCAGCCGCGATCTCTACAAGCAGTACTTC. This codes for CASSRDLYKQYF.

The chain has TRBV4-1 and TRBJ1-2; a possible D gene is TRBD1 (5 bases). CDR1 is MGHRA, CDR2 YSYEKL, per germline. CDR3 size: 15 residues. With 0 bases removed from V and 4 bases from J, the gap between germline ends came to 12 bases. The CDR3 nucleotides are TGCGCCAGCAGCCAAGATTTCCCAGACAGCTATGGCTACACCTTC. The encoded protein is CASSQDFPDSYGYTF.

This clonotype was counted between two and nine times. The chain joins TRBV6-2 or TRBV6-3 to TRBJ2-1; TRBD2 aligns across 9 bases. There are 19 residues in the CDR3. Germline CDR1 is MNHEY and CDR2 is SVGEGT. V dropped 0 bases and J dropped 1; count of bases not matched to a gene: 10. CDR3 region: CASSYSIGLAGFSYNEQFF. The CDR3 coding sequence is TGTGCCAGCAGTTACTCGATCGGGCTAGCGGGGTTTTCCTACAATGAGCAGTTCTTC.

The chain uses TRBV12-3 or TRBV12-4 and TRBJ2-5, with a tentative D call TRBD2 (5 bases). The germline V and J ends were trimmed by 6 bases and 2 bases, with 13 bases remaining between them. CDR3 length equals 14 residues. The CDR3: CASSPFTSQETQYF. The CDR3 region has the DNA TGTGCCAGCAGCCCTTTTACTAGTCAAGAGACCCAGTACTTC.

V and J are TRBV12-3 or TRBV12-4 and TRBJ2-5; D is perhaps TRBD2 (5 bases). The length of the CDR3 is 12 residues. The germline V and J ends were trimmed by 7 bases and 2 bases, with 8 bases remaining between them. This CDR3 reads CASTDYQETQYF. CDR3 nucleotide sequence: TGTGCCAGCACTGACTATCAAGAGACCCAGTACTTC.

This clonotype showed up just a few times. This chain uses TRBV3-1 with TRBJ2-5; 10 positions match TRBD2. The end of the DNA is better explained by TRBJ2-1, so the J call may be wrong. Germline V gives CDR1 LGHDT, CDR2 YNNKEL (reference sequence). This CDR3 is 14 amino acids long. The CDR3 protein is CASSLSSGSYEQFF. The CDR3 DNA reads TGTGCCAGCAGCCTCTCTAGCGGGAGCTATGAGCAGTTCTTC.

J is TRBJ2-7 and V is TRBV10-3; D may be TRBD2 (5 bases). CDR1 ENHRY and CDR2 SYGVKD come from the germline V gene. The CDR3 totals 15 residues. Between the trimmed V and J ends, which lost 0 bases and 2 bases, there was a span of 11 bases. The CDR3: CAISESGGPPYEQYF. The CDR3 DNA is TGTGCCATCAGTGAGTCCGGCGGGCCGCCCTACGAGCAGTACTTC.

The CDR3 reads CATSINRGAEPQHF. The CDR3 coding sequence is TGTGCCACCAGCATTAACAGGGGAGCGGAGCCCCAGCATTTT. This chain uses TRBV15 with TRBJ1-5, with 7 positions matching TRBD1. The V and J ends lost 4 bases and 8 bases, in that order; junction bases with no gene match: 8. This CDR3 is built from 14 residues. The V gene's germline CDR1 is LNHNV and CDR2 YYDKDF (reference sequence).

This clonotype was counted between two and nine times. The rearrangement links TRBV5-1 to TRBJ1-2; D possibly corresponds to TRBD1 (5 bases). The germline V gene has CDR1 SGHRS and CDR2 YFSETQ. This CDR3 has 14 amino acids. The V end lost 0 bases, the J end lost 8 bases, and 14 bases lay between the germline ends. CDR3 DNA sequence: TGCGCCAGCAGCTTGGACGGCAGGGTGAGGGGCTACACCTTC. It encodes CASSLDGRVRGYTF.

This clonotype was detected only a few times. The V and J genes are TRBV7-2 and TRBJ2-7; 10 bases fit TRBD2. Germline CDR1 and CDR2: SGHTA and FQGNSA. Germline trimming cut 5 bases from V and 2 bases from J; bases unmatched to any gene: 9. The CDR3 runs 16 residues. The CDR3: CASSTTGLAEAYEQYF. CDR3 bases: TGTGCCAGCAGCACTACCGGACTAGCGGAAGCCTACGAGCAGTACTTC.

The chain combines TRBV15 with TRBJ2-6; tentatively, D is TRBD1 or TRBD2 (5 bases each). V was shortened by 3 bases and J by 2 bases, with 8 bases between the two germline ends. Germline V gives CDR1 LNHNV, CDR2 YYDKDF (reference sequence). The CDR3 has 15 amino acids. This CDR3 reads CATSRWGTGANVLTF. CDR3 bases: TGTGCCACCAGCAGGTGGGGGACTGGGGCCAACGTCCTGACTTTC.

This clonotype was counted between two and nine times. This chain connects TRBV11-2 to TRBJ2-4; no clear D. The CDR3 spans 14 residues. Between the trimmed V and J ends, which lost 1 base and 0 bases, there was a span of 4 bases. Germline values: CDR1 SGHAT, CDR2 FQNNGV. CDR3 region: CASSLVVAKNIQYF. Written as DNA, the CDR3 is TGTGCCAGCAGCTTAGTAGTAGCCAAAAACATTCAGTACTTC.

V usage is TRBV11-2 and J usage is TRBJ2-5; D may correspond to TRBD1 or TRBD2 (5 bases each). The tail of the sequence fits TRBJ2-7 better, so the J call may be wrong. CDR1 and CDR2 from the germline V gene are SGHAT and FQNNGV. CDR3 length equals 13 residues. CDR3 amino acids: CASSWDPLAEQYF. The DNA for the CDR3 is TGTGCCAGCAGTTGGGACCCTCTAGCCGAGCAGTACTTC.

V gene TRBV19 combines with J gene TRBJ2-5, with TRBD1 as a possible D gene (5 bases). This CDR3 has 15 amino acids. V lost 6 bases to trimming and J lost 2 bases, with 16 bases between them. The germline V gene encodes CDR1 LNHDA and CDR2 SQIVND (reference sequence). CDR3 nucleotide sequence: TGTGCCAGTAGCCCGCTGGCAGGGCAACAAGAGACCCAGTACTTC. Protein: CASSPLAGQQETQYF.

This rearrangement joins TRBV28 to TRBJ1-5, with 7 bases lining up with TRBD1. This CDR3 has 18 residues. After removal of 3 bases from V and 0 bases from J, the junction contained 11 bases not matched to a gene. The germline CDR1 and CDR2 sequences are MDHEN and SYDVKM. In nucleotides, the CDR3 is TGTGCCAGCAGTTTCGACAGGGCCGATAGTTATAGCAATCAGCCCCAGCATTTT. As protein: CASSFDRADSYSNQPQHF. The variable domain in full, with the rest retrieved from reference TRBV28 and TRBJ1-5, is DVKVTQSSRYLVKRTGEKVFLECVQDMDHENMFWYRQDPGLGLRLIYFSYDVKMKEKGDIPEGYSVSREKKERFSLILESASTNQTSMYLCASSFDRADSYSNQPQHFGDGTRLSIL.

The J gene is TRBJ2-4, the V gene TRBV6-5; D perhaps matches TRBD1 (5 bases). The CDR3 spans 13 residues. The ends were cut back, 6 bases at V and 8 bases at J, with 14 bases in the middle. CDR1 and CDR2 (germline): MNHEY, SVGAGI. CDR3 in amino acids: CASSRAQGDIQYF. CDR3 sequence (DNA): TGTGCCAGCAGCCGCGCGCAGGGTGACATTCAGTACTTC.

A note on this clonotype: One end of the junction does not line up with germline, which may come from a read error. The genes are TRBV28 and TRBJ2-5; 8 nucleotides agree with TRBD2. CDR1 and CDR2 from the germline V gene are MDHEN and SYDVKM. The CDR3 spans 12 residues. This CDR3 reads CASRSGGLIITF. CDR3 DNA sequence: TGTGCCAGCAGGTCGGGGGGGCTCATTATTACTTTC.

Here the CDR3 reads CSDERGNEQFF. DNA for the CDR3: TGCAGTGATGAAAGGGGCAATGAGCAGTTCTTC. The chain has TRBV29-1 and TRBJ2-1, with D possibly TRBD1 on 5 matching bases. CDR1 and CDR2 from the germline V gene are SQVTM and ANQGSEA. The CDR3 is 11 amino acids.

This clonotype was detected only once. The chain carries TRBV25-1 and TRBJ2-5; D gene uncertain. Germline V gives CDR1 MGHDK, CDR2 SYGVNS. Trimming shortened V by 6 bases and J by 2 bases, and 10 bases separated the two germline ends. The CDR3 sequence is 13 residues long. CDR3 region: CASRQGLQETQYF. CDR3 coding DNA: TGTGCCAGCAGACAAGGGTTACAAGAGACCCAGTACTTC.

Concerning this clonotype: Because it lacks the conserved phenylalanine or tryptophan at the end, this CDR3 is likely a read error. The chain employs TRBV5-6 and TRBJ2-7, with TRBD1 as a possible D gene (6 bases). The DNA end is more similar to TRBJ2-1, so the J call may be wrong. The CDR3 loop spans 13 amino acids. Germline CDR1 is SGHDT and CDR2 is YYEEEE. The DNA for the CDR3 is TGTGCCAGCAGCTCGATACAGGGTAATGAGCAGTTCCTC. It encodes CASSSIQGNEQFL.

The sample holds many counts of this clonotype. V gene TRBV29-1 combines with J gene TRBJ1-1; D is uncertain. CDR1 SQVTM and CDR2 ANQGSEA come from the germline V gene. The CDR3 contains 12 residues. Trimming cost V 3 bases and J 4 bases, with 9 bases left between them. This CDR3 is CSVDQAGTEAFF. The CDR3 bases are TGCAGCGTTGACCAGGCCGGCACTGAAGCTTTCTTT.

The chain employs TRBV28 and TRBJ2-2; the match to TRBD1 covers 8 bases. Germline V gene sequence: CDR1 MDHEN, CDR2 SYDVKM. Trimming at V came to 3 bases and at J to 2 bases, leaving 8 bases not matched to a gene. This CDR3 has 17 amino acids. The CDR3 DNA sequence: TGTGCCAGCAGTTTCCCCGGACAGGGTATTAACACCGGGGAGCTGTTTTTT. Its translation: CASSFPGQGINTGELFF.

The rearrangement uses TRBV12-3 or TRBV12-4 and TRBJ2-2, with 12 bases identical to TRBD2. V lost 1 base to trimming and J lost 7 bases; unmatched junction nucleotides: 10. The CDR3 is 18 residues long. CDR3: CASSLVLTSGSSSGELFF. Written as DNA, the CDR3 is TGTGCCAGCAGTTTAGTGTTGACTAGCGGGAGTTCGAGCGGGGAGCTGTTTTTT.

This chain joins TRBV5-1 and TRBJ1-6; D unclear. Deletions cut 5 bases from V and 8 bases from J, with 14 bases between. From germline, CDR1 is SGHRS and CDR2 YFSETQ. This CDR3 is built from 14 residues. The CDR3 DNA reads TGCGCCAGCAGGGAATTTCCCTCGGATTCACCCCTCCACTTT. Residues: CASREFPSDSPLHF.

This clonotype has just a few counts. The gene calls are TRBV10-3 and TRBJ2-7; the D call may be TRBD1 or TRBD2 (5 bases each). V shed 3 bases and J shed 3 bases, with 15 bases lying between them. The CDR3 extends over 15 amino acids. The germline CDR1 and CDR2 sequences are ENHRY and SYGVKD. The CDR3, as DNA: TGTGCCATCAGTGATCGGGTCCGGGGCCACTACGAGCAGTACTTC. Translated: CAISDRVRGHYEQYF.

This clonotype was seen ten or more times. The CDR3 spells CASSQDDREYETQYF. The CDR3 nucleotides are TGCGCCAGCAGCCAAGATGACAGGGAGTACGAGACCCAGTACTTC. The J gene is TRBJ2-5, the V gene TRBV4-1, with 7 nucleotides matching TRBD1. V lost 0 bases, J lost 5 bases, and 6 bases stayed unmatched. This CDR3 spans 15 amino acids. CDR1 and CDR2 from the germline V gene are MGHRA and YSYEKL.